These 17 T cell receptor beta chains were sequenced from one sample in a study of blood T cell repertoires in COVID-19. The method was immunoSEQ multiplex PCR; TCRdb's version includes in-frame clones alone and lacks a portion of them. The table lists just over 650,000 clones, approximately 90% of them singletons. Sequencing input: peripheral blood. The receptors were gathered from a woman under 30 with acute or convalescent COVID-19.

The rearrangement links TRBV9 to TRBJ2-1, with D possibly matching TRBD2 (5 bases). Germline loops: CDR1 SGDLS, CDR2 YYNGEE. This CDR3 is 15 amino acids long. Trimming shortened V by 1 base and J by 0 bases, and 8 bases separated the two germline ends. The CDR3 loop is CASSVRESSYNEQFF. CDR3 bases: TGTGCCAGCAGCGTAAGGGAGAGCTCCTACAATGAGCAGTTCTTC.

The genes are TRBV28 and TRBJ1-4; the match to TRBD1 covers 8 bases. Germline V gene sequence: CDR1 MDHEN, CDR2 SYDVKM. The CDR3 consists of 13 residues. J was trimmed by 15 bases and V by 7 bases; bases with no gene match: 13. The chain's CDR3 is CASNPGQALLMFF. CDR3 DNA: TGTGCCAGCAACCCGGGACAGGCCCTATTAATGTTTTTT.

The chain recombines TRBV6-2 or TRBV6-3 with TRBJ1-2; the D is unclear. V lost 6 bases and J lost 5, with 16 bases in between. CDR3 length: 14 amino acids. From germline, CDR1 is MNHEY and CDR2 SVGEGT. The CDR3 protein is CASSLPEARYGYTF. The CDR3 DNA is TGTGCCAGCAGCCTACCCGAAGCCCGATATGGCTACACCTTC.

The chain recombines TRBV19 with TRBJ1-2, with a weak D call TRBD1 (6 bases). The CDR3 has 16 amino acids. V was shortened by 5 bases and J by 5 bases, with 21 bases between the two germline ends. Per germline, CDR1 LNHDA and CDR2 SQIVND (reference sequence). In DNA form, the CDR3 reads TGTGCCAGTAGTCCTCAGGGGCCTTCATCGGGTTATGGCTACACCTTC. It encodes CASSPQGPSSGYGYTF.

The rearrangement uses TRBV19 and TRBJ1-5; possibly TRBD1 for D (5 bases). The CDR3 spans 15 residues. Germline V lookup: CDR1 LNHDA, CDR2 SQIVND (reference sequence). V lost 5 bases and J 4 bases, leaving 15 bases between the germline ends. CDR3 bases: TGTGCCAGTAGTTGGGGCCGAGGAGTGAATCAGCCCCAGCATTTT. Its protein is CASSWGRGVNQPQHF. Looking up the rest from reference TRBV19 and TRBJ1-5 gives the full variable domain: DGGITQSPKYLFRKEGQNVTLSCEQNLNHDAMYWYRQDPGQGLRLIYYSQIVNDFQKGDIAEGYSVSREKKESFPLTVTSAQKNPTAFYLCASSWGRGVNQPQHFGDGTRLSIL.

The V call is TRBV5-1, the J call TRBJ1-5, with TRBD1 identical over 9 bases. Germline CDR1 is SGHRS and CDR2 is YFSETQ. Unmatched junction bases numbered 9, after V lost 2 bases and J lost 3 bases. This CDR3 region has 17 residues. The CDR3 nucleotides are TGCGCCAGCAGCTTCTCACCACGGGACAGGGACAATCAGCCCCAGCATTTT. It codes for CASSFSPRDRDNQPQHF. The full variable domain, with the rest looked up from reference TRBV5-1 and TRBJ1-5, is KAGVTQTPRYLIKTRGQQVTLSCSPISGHRSVSWYQQTPGQGLQFLFEYFSETQRNKGNFPGRFSGRQFSNSRSEMNVSTLELGDSALYLCASSFSPRDRDNQPQHFGDGTRLSIL.

The rearrangement joins TRBV19 to TRBJ1-1; 7 bases align to TRBD1. Trimming cost V 7 bases and J 0 bases; bases outside gene matches: 11. Germline CDR1 reads LNHDA; CDR2 reads SQIVND (reference sequence). The CDR3 extends over 16 amino acids. CDR3 sequence (DNA): TGTGCCAGTAATCCCCTTTGGGGACAGCTGAACACTGAAGCTTTCTTT. Protein sequence: CASNPLWGQLNTEAFF.

This chain uses TRBV28 with TRBJ2-3; 10 bases are shared with TRBD1. Germline assignment: CDR1 MDHEN and CDR2 SYDVKM. This CDR3 region has 15 residues. J gave up 3 bases and V 6 bases, and 6 bases lay outside the gene matches. DNA of the CDR3: TGTGCCAGCAGCCGGGACAGGGGAGATACAGATACGCAGTATTTT. As protein: CASSRDRGDTDTQYF.

J is TRBJ1-4 and V is TRBV11-2; 7 nucleotides match TRBD1. Trimming at V came to 2 bases and at J to 7 bases, leaving 4 bases not matched to a gene. There are 14 residues in the CDR3. Per the germline V gene, CDR1 is SGHAT and CDR2 is FQNNGV. CDR3 protein: CASSLNRGSEKLFF. DNA for the CDR3: TGTGCCAGCAGCTTAAACAGGGGATCTGAAAAACTGTTTTTT.

V gene TRBV6-5 combines with J gene TRBJ1-1; D not certain. The V end lost 0 bases, the J end lost 2 bases, and 10 bases lay between the germline ends. This CDR3 is built from 15 residues. CDR1 MNHEY and CDR2 SVGAGI come from the germline V gene. The CDR3, as DNA: TGTGCCAGCAGTTACTCGGGTGAGACAAACACTGAAGCTTTCTTT. Translated, it gives CASSYSGETNTEAFF.

This chain connects TRBV19 to TRBJ1-2; 9 bases agree with TRBD1. CDR3 length equals 14 residues. V was clipped by 9 bases and J by 7 bases; unmatched bases: 12. Germline assignment: CDR1 LNHDA and CDR2 SQIVND (reference sequence). The CDR3 sequence is CASRETGTGIGYTF. The CDR3 DNA sequence: TGTGCCAGCAGGGAGACCGGGACAGGGATTGGCTACACCTTC.

V is TRBV7-9 and J is TRBJ1-5, with 8 bases that match TRBD1. This CDR3 has 15 amino acids. CDR1 is SEHNR and CDR2 is FQNEAQ in the germline V gene (reference sequence). V shed 1 base, J shed 4 bases, and the junction held 3 bases outside the gene matches. The DNA of the CDR3 is TGTGCCAGCAGCTTAGGAGGACAGGGAAATCAGCCCCAGCATTTT. Its protein is CASSLGGQGNQPQHF.

This chain joins TRBV2 and TRBJ1-4; D may be TRBD1 (5 bases). The CDR3 is made up of 16 amino acids. The germline V and J ends were trimmed by 11 bases and 4 bases, with 23 bases remaining between them. The germline gives CDR1 SNHLY, CDR2 FYNNEI. CDR3 DNA sequence: TGTGCCGCCCTCAGTCGGGCGACAGACGATAATGAAAAACTGTTTTTT. It translates to CAALSRATDDNEKLFF. Filled out from reference TRBV2 and TRBJ1-4, the complete variable domain reads EPEVTQTPSHQVTQMGQEVILRCVPISNHLYFYWYRQILGQKVEFLVSFYNNEISEKSEIFDDQFSVERPDGSNFTLKIRSTKLEDSAMYFCAALSRATDDNEKLFFGSGTQLSVL.

The genes are TRBV12-3 or TRBV12-4 and TRBJ2-3; D gene uncertain. V lost 2 bases to trimming and J lost 0 bases, with 3 bases between them. The CDR3 spans 13 residues. In nucleotides, the CDR3 is TGTGCCAGCAGTTTAACTAGCACAGATACGCAGTATTTT. It specifies CASSLTSTDTQYF.

This clone was detected only once. This chain uses TRBV5-1 with TRBJ2-1, with D maybe TRBD1 (5 bases). Germline assignment: CDR1 SGHRS and CDR2 YFSETQ. The CDR3 length is 14 residues. The V gene lost 8 bases and the J gene lost 2 bases, with 14 bases spanning the gap. This CDR3 reads CASKTDRTYNEQFF. DNA of the CDR3: TGCGCCAGTAAAACCGACAGAACCTACAATGAGCAGTTCTTC.

The chain uses TRBV6-2 or TRBV6-3 and TRBJ2-5; 10 bases agree with TRBD2. Germline CDR1 and CDR2: MNHEY and SVGEGT. The CDR3 spans 15 residues. The ends lost 2 bases at V and 3 bases at J; junction bases unmatched: 3. The CDR3 nucleotides read TGTGCCAGCAGTTACGGGCTAGCGGGAGAAGAGACCCAGTACTTC. Its translation: CASSYGLAGEETQYF.

The rearrangement uses TRBV2 and TRBJ1-2; 7 bases match TRBD1. The V segment lost 2 bases and the J segment 8 bases; nucleotides outside the gene matches: 11. The CDR3 spans 15 residues. Per the germline V gene, CDR1 is SNHLY and CDR2 is FYNNEI. CDR3: CASSEPQGEASGYTF. In DNA, the CDR3 is TGTGCCAGCAGTGAACCGCAGGGGGAGGCGTCCGGCTACACCTTC.